This T cell receptor beta chain was retrieved from a study of Ad26.COV2.S vaccination and SARS-CoV-2 variants. About the research overall: Once, or twice with 56 days between doses, Ad26.COV2.S was given intramuscularly.

This table comes from immunoSEQ multiplex PCR, and its TCRdb copy is limited to in-frame clones, with some not included. The table shows 350,000 to 400,000 clones, with 75% to 90% occurring only once. Treatment noted: 19 received Ad26.COV2.S at low or high dose, single or two shots; about 5 received placebo; per-sample allocation not given. All samples were drawn on day 63, counting from the first vaccine or placebo injection. This CDR3 comprises 14 residues. Trimming at V came to 3 bases and at J to 4 bases, leaving 3 bases not matched to a gene. Germline CDR1 is SGDLS and CDR2 is YYNGEE. The input for sequencing was peripheral blood, taken in a trial of Ad26.COV2.S vaccine versus placebo. The clonotype was recovered from a person aged 18-60 years who received the Ad26.COV2.S COVID-19 vaccine or a placebo. This chain links TRBV9 with TRBJ2-1; 8 bases align to TRBD1. CDR3 coding DNA: TGTGCCAGCAGCGACCGGACAGGGTACAATGAGCAGTTCTTC. This sequence encodes CASSDRTGYNEQFF.